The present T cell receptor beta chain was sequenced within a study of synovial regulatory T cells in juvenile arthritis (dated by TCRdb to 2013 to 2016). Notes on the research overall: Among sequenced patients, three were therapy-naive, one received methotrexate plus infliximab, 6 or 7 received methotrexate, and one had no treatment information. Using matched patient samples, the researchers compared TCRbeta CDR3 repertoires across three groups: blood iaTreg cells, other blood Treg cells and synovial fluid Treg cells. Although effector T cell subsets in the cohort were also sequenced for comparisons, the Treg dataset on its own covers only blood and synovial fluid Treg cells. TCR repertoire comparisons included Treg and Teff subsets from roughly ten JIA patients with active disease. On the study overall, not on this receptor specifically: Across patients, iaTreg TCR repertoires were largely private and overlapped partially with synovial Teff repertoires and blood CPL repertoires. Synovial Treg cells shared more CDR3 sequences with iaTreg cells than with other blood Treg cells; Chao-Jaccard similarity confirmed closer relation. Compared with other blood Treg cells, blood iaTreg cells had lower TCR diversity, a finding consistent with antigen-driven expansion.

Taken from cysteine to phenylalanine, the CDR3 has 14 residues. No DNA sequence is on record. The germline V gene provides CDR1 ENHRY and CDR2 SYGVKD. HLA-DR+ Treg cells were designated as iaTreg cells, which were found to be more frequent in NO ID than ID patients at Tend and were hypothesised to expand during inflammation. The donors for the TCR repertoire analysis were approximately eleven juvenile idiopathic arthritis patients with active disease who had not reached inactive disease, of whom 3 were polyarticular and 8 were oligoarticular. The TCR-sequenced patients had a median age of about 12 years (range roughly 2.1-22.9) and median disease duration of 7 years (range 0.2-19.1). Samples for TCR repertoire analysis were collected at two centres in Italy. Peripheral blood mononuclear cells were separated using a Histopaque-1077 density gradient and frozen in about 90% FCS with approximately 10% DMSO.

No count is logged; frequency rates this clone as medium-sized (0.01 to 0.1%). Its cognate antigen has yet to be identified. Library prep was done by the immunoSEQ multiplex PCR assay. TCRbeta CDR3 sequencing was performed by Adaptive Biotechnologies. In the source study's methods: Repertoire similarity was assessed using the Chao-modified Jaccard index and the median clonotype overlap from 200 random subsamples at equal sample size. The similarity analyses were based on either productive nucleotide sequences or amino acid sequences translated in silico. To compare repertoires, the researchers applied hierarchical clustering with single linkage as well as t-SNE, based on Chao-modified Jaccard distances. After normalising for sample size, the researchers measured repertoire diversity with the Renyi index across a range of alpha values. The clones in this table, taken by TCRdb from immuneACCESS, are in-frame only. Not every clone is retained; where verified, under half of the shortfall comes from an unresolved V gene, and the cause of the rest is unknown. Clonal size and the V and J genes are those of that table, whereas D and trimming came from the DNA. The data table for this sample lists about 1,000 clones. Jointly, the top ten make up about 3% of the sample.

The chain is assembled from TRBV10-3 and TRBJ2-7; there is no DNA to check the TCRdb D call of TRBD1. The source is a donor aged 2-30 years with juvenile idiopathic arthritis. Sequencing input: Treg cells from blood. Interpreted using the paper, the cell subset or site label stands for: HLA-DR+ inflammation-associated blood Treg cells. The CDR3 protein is CAIRSGGSYYEQYF.